This TCR beta chain was recorded in a study of blood T cells in healthy people across ages. In germline, CDR1 is ENHRY, CDR2 SYGVKD. The CDR3 covers 14 residues. V was pared by 4 bases and J by 5 bases, with 15 bases between. The second PCR ran roughly 6 to 11 cycles with a sample-barcoded 5' primer and J-beta primers. TCRdb fed the 5' RACE reads into MiXCR, producing one record per CDR3 protein. The sample shows fewer than 800,000 distinct CDR3 sequences, 25% of them seen only once. Per-sample yields of isolated PBMCs were at least 6.5 million. The sample also formed part of further work on T cells of mothers and their children.

The sequenced sample was blood. This TCR derives from a boy aged 5 to 17 in good health. The chain joins TRBV10-3 to TRBJ2-7; D is possibly TRBD1 or TRBD2 (5 bases each). CDR3 sequence: CAISVEGSWDEQYF. CDR3 bases: TGTGCCATCAGTGTTGAGGGGAGTTGGGACGAGCAGTACTTC.